The text below deals with one TCR beta chain. Its antigen remains unidentified. Treatment specified: approximately 10-day PBMC culture with coronavirus spike peptide pools or control peptides (ViraFEST assay). Harvesting of the unexposed donor's CD4+ T cells predated the COVID-19 pandemic (2011-2018). TCRs were sequenced by ViraFEST after antigen-specific T cells had been expanded with peptide pools. This CDR3 has 14 residues. V was clipped by 6 bases and J by 0 bases, with 10 bases between them. Per the germline V gene, CDR1 is SGHDT and CDR2 is YYEEEE. Sequenced with the Oncomine TCR Beta short-read assay was DNA taken from cultured CD4+ T cells. Genomic DNA was extracted from cultured CD4+ T cells. TCRdb itself ran the PCR reads through MiXCR, one entry per CDR3 protein. The sample holds more than 6,000 distinct CDR3 sequences; roughly two fifths are singletons and the top ten take around 44%. This entry belongs to a study of vaccination and CD4 T cells after COVID-19. Study-level results: Researchers report that a median 86.3% of reactive clones in convalescent patients surfaced only post-vaccination.

The chain recombines TRBV5-6 with TRBJ1-5, with no clear D. The TCR sequence derives from a human donor in good health. Sequences were obtained from CD4+ T cells from blood, cultured in vitro. This CDR3 reads CASTRGVSNQPQHF. CDR3 DNA sequence: TGTGCCAGCACCCGTGGGGTTAGCAATCAGCCCCAGCATTTT.